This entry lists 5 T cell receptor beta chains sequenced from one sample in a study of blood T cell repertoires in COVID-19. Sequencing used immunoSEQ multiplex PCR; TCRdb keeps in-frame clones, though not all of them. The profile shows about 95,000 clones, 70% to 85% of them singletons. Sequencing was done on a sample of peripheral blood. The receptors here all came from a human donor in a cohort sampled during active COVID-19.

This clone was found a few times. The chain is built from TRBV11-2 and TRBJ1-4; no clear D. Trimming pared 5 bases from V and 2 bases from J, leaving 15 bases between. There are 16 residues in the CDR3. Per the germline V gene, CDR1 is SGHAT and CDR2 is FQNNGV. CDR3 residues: CASSTLAPGTNEKLFF. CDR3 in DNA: TGTGCCAGCAGCACTTTAGCGCCGGGGACTAATGAAAAACTGTTTTTT.

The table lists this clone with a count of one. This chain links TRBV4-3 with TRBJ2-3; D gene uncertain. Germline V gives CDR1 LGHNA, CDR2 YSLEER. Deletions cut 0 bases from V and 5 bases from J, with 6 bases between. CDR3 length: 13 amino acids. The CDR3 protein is CASSQDYRDTQYF. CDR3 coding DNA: TGCGCCAGCAGCCAAGATTATCGAGATACGCAGTATTTT.

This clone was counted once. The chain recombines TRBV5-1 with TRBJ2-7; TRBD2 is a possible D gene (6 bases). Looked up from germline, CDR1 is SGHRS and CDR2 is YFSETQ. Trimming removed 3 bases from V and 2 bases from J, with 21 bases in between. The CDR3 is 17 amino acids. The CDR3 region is CASSSEFKTSRAYEQYF. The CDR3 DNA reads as TGCGCCAGCAGCTCGGAATTTAAGACTAGTAGAGCCTACGAGCAGTACTTC.

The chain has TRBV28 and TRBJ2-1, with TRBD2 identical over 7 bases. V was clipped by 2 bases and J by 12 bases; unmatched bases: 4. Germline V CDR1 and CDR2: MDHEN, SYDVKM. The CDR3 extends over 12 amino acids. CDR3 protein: CASSLSLAAQFF. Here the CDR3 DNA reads TGTGCCAGCAGTTTAAGCCTAGCGGCGCAGTTCTTC.

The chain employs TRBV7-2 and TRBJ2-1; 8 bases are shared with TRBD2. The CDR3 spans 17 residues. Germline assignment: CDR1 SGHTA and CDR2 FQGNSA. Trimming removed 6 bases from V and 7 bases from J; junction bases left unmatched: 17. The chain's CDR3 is CASRTLRGGLGKNEQFF. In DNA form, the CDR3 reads TGTGCCAGCAGAACCCTTCGGGGGGGCTTAGGGAAGAATGAGCAGTTCTTC.